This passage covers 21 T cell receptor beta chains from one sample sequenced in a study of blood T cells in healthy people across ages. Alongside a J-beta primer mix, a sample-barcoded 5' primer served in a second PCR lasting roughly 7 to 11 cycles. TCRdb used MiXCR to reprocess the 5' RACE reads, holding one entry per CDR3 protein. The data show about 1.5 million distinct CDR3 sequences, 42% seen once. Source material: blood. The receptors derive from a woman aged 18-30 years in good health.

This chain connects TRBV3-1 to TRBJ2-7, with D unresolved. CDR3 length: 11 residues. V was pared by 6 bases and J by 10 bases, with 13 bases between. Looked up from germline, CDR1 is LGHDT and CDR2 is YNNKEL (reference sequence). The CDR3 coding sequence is TGTGCCAGCAGTCACACCCAAAACCAGTACTTC. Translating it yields CASSHTQNQYF.

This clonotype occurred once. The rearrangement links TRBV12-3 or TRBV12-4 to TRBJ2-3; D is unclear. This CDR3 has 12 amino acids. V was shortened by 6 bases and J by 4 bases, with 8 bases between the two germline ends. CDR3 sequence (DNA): TGTGCCAGCAGGGCGGCGTCAGATACGCAGTATTTT. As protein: CASRAASDTQYF.

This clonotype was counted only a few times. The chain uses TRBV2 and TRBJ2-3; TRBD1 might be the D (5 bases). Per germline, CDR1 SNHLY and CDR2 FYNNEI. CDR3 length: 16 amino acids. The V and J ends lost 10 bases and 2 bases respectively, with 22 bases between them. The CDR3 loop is CATIDTTRQTTDTQYF. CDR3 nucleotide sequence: TGTGCCACGATCGACACGACCCGACAGACCACAGATACGCAGTATTTT.

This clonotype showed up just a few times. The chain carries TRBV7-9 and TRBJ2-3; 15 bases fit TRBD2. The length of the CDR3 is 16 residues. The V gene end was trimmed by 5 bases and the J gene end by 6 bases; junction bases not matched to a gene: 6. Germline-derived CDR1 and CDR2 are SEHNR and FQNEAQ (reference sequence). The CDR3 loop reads CASSKGLAGGEDTQYF. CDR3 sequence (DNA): TGTGCCAGCAGCAAGGGACTAGCGGGAGGTGAGGATACGCAGTATTTT.

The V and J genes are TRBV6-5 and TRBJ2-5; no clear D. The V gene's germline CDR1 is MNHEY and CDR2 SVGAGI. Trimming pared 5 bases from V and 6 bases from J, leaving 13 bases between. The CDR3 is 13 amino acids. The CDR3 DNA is TGTGCCAGCAGTCCCTCGCCGTCTCAGACCCAGTACTTC. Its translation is CASSPSPSQTQYF.

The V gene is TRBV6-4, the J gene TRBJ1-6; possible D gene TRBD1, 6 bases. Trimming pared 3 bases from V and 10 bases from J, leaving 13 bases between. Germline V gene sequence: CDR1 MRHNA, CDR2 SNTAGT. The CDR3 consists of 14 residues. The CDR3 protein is CASSESGAGSPLHF. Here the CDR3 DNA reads TGTGCCAGCAGTGAGTCGGGGGCCGGATCACCCCTCCACTTT.

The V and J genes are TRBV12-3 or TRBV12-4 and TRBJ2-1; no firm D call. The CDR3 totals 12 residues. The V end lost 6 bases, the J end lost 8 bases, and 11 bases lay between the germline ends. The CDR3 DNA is TGTGCCAGCAGCATAACTTGGGATGAGCAGTTCTTC. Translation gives CASSITWDEQFF.

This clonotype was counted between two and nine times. As DNA, the CDR3 is TGTGCCAGCAGCCAATATGGGGGGAGTGAGCAGTTCTTC. Its translation is CASSQYGGSEQFF. The chain is built from TRBV14 and TRBJ2-1; D possibly corresponds to TRBD2 (6 bases). The CDR3 extends over 13 amino acids. V lost 2 bases to trimming and J lost 9 bases, with 11 bases between them. The germline gives CDR1 SGHDN, CDR2 FVKESK.

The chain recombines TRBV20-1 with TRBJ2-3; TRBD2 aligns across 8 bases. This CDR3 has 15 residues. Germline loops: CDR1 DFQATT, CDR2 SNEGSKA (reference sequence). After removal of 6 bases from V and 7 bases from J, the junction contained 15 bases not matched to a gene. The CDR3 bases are TGCAGTGCAGCCACCAACGGGGGGGCTTCGTATACGCAGTATTTT. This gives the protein CSAATNGGASYTQYF.

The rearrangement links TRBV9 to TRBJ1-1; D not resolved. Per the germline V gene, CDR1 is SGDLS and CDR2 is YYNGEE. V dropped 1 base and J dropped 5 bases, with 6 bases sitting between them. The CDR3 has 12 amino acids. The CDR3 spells CASSVPGTEAFF. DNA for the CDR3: TGTGCCAGCAGCGTACCGGGGACTGAAGCTTTCTTT.

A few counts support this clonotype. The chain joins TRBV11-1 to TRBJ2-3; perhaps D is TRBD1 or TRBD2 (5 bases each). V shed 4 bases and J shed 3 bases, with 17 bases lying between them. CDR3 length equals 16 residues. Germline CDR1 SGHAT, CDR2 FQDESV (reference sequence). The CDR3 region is CASSWGSPRDTDTQYF. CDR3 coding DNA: TGTGCCAGCAGCTGGGGGTCTCCCAGGGATACAGATACGCAGTATTTT.

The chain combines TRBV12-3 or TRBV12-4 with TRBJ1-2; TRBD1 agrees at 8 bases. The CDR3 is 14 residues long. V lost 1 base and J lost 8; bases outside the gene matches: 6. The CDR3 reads CASSLVAGGQGYTF. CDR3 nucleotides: TGTGCCAGCAGTTTAGTGGCAGGGGGCCAAGGCTACACCTTC.

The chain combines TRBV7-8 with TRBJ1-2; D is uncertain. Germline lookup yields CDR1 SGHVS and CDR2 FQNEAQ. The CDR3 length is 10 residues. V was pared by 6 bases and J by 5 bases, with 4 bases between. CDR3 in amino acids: CASSQYGYTF. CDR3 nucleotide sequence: TGTGCCAGCAGTCAGTATGGCTACACCTTC.

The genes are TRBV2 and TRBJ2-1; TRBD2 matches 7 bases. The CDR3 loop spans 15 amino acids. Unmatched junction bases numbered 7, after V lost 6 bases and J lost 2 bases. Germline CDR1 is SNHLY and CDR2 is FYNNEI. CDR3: CASRPTGTTYNEQFF. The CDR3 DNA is TGTGCCAGCAGACCTACCGGGACTACCTACAATGAGCAGTTCTTC. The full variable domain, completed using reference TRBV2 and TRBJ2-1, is EPEVTQTPSHQVTQMGQEVILRCVPISNHLYFYWYRQILGQKVEFLVSFYNNEISEKSEIFDDQFSVERPDGSNFTLKIRSTKLEDSAMYFCASRPTGTTYNEQFFGPGTRLTVL.

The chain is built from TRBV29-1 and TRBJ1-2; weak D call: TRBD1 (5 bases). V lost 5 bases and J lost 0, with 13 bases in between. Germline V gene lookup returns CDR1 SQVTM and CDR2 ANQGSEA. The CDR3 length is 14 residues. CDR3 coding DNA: TGCAGCGTTTTGGGTGGGGGAGCTAACTATGGCTACACCTTC. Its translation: CSVLGGGANYGYTF.

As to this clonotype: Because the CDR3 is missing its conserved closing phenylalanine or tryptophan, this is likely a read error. CDR3 amino acids: CAISESGGRNNEQFS. DNA for the CDR3: TGTGCCATCAGTGAGTCGGGTGGCAGAAACAATGAGCAGTTCTCC. This rearrangement joins TRBV10-3 to TRBJ2-1; D remains ambiguous. The CDR3 has 15 residues. Germline V gene sequence: CDR1 ENHRY, CDR2 SYGVKD. V was shortened by 0 bases and J by 5 bases, with 11 bases between the two germline ends.

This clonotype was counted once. The CDR3 sequence is CASSQDGLAGPDNEQYF. The CDR3 region has the DNA TGTGCCAGCAGCCAAGATGGCCTAGCGGGACCTGACAATGAGCAGTACTTC. The rearrangement uses TRBV3-1 and TRBJ2-7, with 9 nucleotides matching TRBD2. V shed 0 bases, J shed 7 bases, and the junction held 13 bases outside the gene matches. CDR3 size: 17 residues. The germline V gene has CDR1 LGHDT and CDR2 YNNKEL (reference sequence).

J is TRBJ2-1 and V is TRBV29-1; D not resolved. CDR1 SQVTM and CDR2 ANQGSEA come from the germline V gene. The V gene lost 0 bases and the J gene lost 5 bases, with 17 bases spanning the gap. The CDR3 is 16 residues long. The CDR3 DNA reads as TGCAGCGTTGAAGATCGGGCAGTTCCTTACGACAATGAGCAGTTCTTC. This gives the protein CSVEDRAVPYDNEQFF.

CDR3 loop: CAIRGQGPYEQYF. CDR3 bases: TGTGCCATCCGGGGACAGGGTCCCTACGAGCAGTACTTC. This chain joins TRBV10-3 and TRBJ2-7; 9 bases are shared with TRBD1. This CDR3 region has 13 residues. CDR1 is ENHRY and CDR2 is SYGVKD in the germline V gene. Trimming took 8 bases from V and 2 from J; bases not matched to a gene: 4.

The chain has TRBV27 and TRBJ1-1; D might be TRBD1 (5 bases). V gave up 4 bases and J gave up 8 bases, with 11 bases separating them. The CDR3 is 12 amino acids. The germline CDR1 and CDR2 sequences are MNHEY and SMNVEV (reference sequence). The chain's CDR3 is CASSWIRGEAFF. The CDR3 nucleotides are TGTGCCAGCAGTTGGATCCGGGGCGAAGCTTTCTTT.

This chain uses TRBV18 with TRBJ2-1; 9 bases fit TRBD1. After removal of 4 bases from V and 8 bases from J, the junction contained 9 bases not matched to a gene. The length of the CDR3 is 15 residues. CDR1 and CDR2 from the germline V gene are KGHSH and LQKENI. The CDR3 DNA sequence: TGTGCCAGCTCACTGGGGACAGGGCAGGGTCATGAGCAGTTCTTC. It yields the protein CASSLGTGQGHEQFF.